Following are 3 T cell receptor beta chains from one sample sequenced in a study of T cell repertoires in cytomegalovirus infection. TCRdb processed the reads anew with MiXCR; each CDR3 protein has one entry. Counted here are a few hundred thousand distinct CDR3 sequences, about 35% occurring once; the ten biggest clones make up roughly 14%. These receptors' targets are unknown. Sequenced here: cultured PBMCs, sampled from culture after CMV antigen stimulation. These receptors were taken from a human donor in good health (CMV status not recorded). Some clones in this sample may be carry-over from other donors' samples.

This sequence joins TRBV19 and TRBJ2-7; 10 nucleotides line up with TRBD1. V was clipped by 9 bases and J by 7 bases; unmatched bases: 9. The CDR3 spans 13 residues. Looked up from germline, CDR1 is LNHDA and CDR2 is SQIVND (reference sequence). In nucleotides, the CDR3 is TGTGCCAGCACCGGGACAGGGGAAGGGGAGCAGTACTTC. This gives the protein CASTGTGEGEQYF.

This clonotype has more than one count but fewer than ten. J is TRBJ2-5 and V is TRBV7-2, with 8 bases aligning to TRBD1. The CDR3 loop spans 14 amino acids. Germline V CDR1 and CDR2: SGHTA, FQGNSA. V gave up 5 bases and J gave up 5 bases; unmatched junction bases: 7. CDR3 coding DNA: TGTGCCAGCAGCCACGACAGGGGCTGGGAGACCCAGTACTTC. Protein sequence: CASSHDRGWETQYF.

The chain employs TRBV12-3 or TRBV12-4 and TRBJ1-1; D possibly corresponds to TRBD1 (5 bases). V shed 6 bases and J shed 1 base, with 15 bases lying between them. The CDR3 loop spans 15 amino acids. CDR3 residues: CASSPFGASNTEAFF. CDR3 DNA sequence: TGTGCCAGCAGCCCCTTCGGGGCTTCGAACACTGAAGCTTTCTTT.